This TCR beta chain was sequenced for a study of cytomegalovirus exposure and HLA in healthy donors. The germline V gene encodes CDR1 SGHRS and CDR2 YFSETQ. CDR3 length equals 14 residues. Trimming removed 3 bases from V and 6 bases from J; junction bases left unmatched: 5. Concerning this clone itself: The antigen remains unidentified.

The study's findings and limits: In the 100 to 150 validation repertoires, just under 95% of cluster scores exceeded 0, per a later analysis. According to reports, the classifier identified cytomegalovirus status with high specificity and sensitivity. A few chains tied to CMV proved CMV antigen-specific in vitro.

TCRdb keeps only in-frame clones here, not all; method: immunoSEQ multiplex PCR. This sample yields 150,000 to 200,000 clones, of which around 86% are seen a single time; more than 1.1% belongs to the top ten. Material for sequencing was PBMCs. The source of this sequence is a woman aged 18-29 years in good health and CMV-seronegative. The chain recombines TRBV5-1 with TRBJ1-1, with 10 positions matching TRBD1. The CDR3 DNA is TGCGCCAGCAGCTCCTCCGGACAGGGGGCTGAAGCTTTCTTT. It translates to CASSSSGQGAEAFF. The full variable domain, in which reference TRBV5-1 and TRBJ1-1 provide the parts outside the CDR3, is KAGVTQTPRYLIKTRGQQVTLSCSPISGHRSVSWYQQTPGQGLQFLFEYFSETQRNKGNFPGRFSGRQFSNSRSEMNVSTLELGDSALYLCASSSSGQGAEAFFGQGTRLTVV.